This T cell receptor beta chain was sequenced in a study of blood T cells in healthy people across ages (dated by TCRdb to 2014 to 2015). About the full investigation: In model experiments, template switching captured roughly one uniquely barcoded TCR beta cDNA molecule for every two T cells. To track age-related changes in TCR beta repertoire diversity, the study relied on deep sequencing normalized with unique cDNA molecular identifiers. The donors were divided into four age groups: young (average about 16 years), middle-aged (over 35), aged (under 70) and long-lived (about 84). Donors of different ages were randomly distributed across sequencing lanes to avoid experimental bias. Using the same blood draw, the study looked at two additional independent replicas of 1 million unique cDNA reads for two donors, one aged 18 to 29 and the other aged 80 or older. General conclusions and limits of the study: Observed TCR beta diversity per million T cells fell roughly linearly with age, and a significant reduction was already apparent by age approximately 41. Total diversity estimates from one million sequenced T cells were considered lower bounds and underestimates. Observed TCR beta diversity correlated strongly with the percentage of naive T cells measured by flow cytometry. Because the CMV infection status of the donors was unknown, age-related changes in expanded clonotypes may potentially have been confounded. Because profiling used bulk unsorted PBMCs, naive and antigen-experienced compartments could not be compared conclusively. Compared with the aged group, the long-lived group had more naive CD4+ T cells, fewer expanded clones and increased TCR diversity, suggesting age selection.

On this clonotype: The antigen it recognizes is unknown. One junction end disagrees with the germline gene, perhaps due to a read error.

The 35 to 40 donors, aged 6 to 90 years, were systemically healthy Caucasian individuals from Russia. Each donor gave about 9.7 milliliters of peripheral blood, drawn into EDTA-treated Vacutainer tubes. Ficoll-Paque density-gradient centrifugation was used to isolate PBMCs, with at least 6.5 million per sample. Trizol reagent was used to extract total RNA from the PBMCs, yielding at least 6 micrograms per sample. Naive CD45RAhigh/CD27high T cell percentages were measured by flow cytometry on a PBMC aliquot from every donor. The method was 5' RACE. Instrument used: Illumina HiSeq 2500. The second PCR ran for about 6 to 11 cycles and used a J-beta primer mix along with a sample-barcoded 5' primer. A unique molecular identifier was introduced onto each TCR beta cDNA molecule by a template-switch 5' adaptor carrying 12 random nucleotides. At least 3 million CDR3-containing paired-end reads were obtained from each sample. The Mint cDNA synthesis kit, primed by a TRBC-specific oligonucleotide, was used to synthesize first-strand cDNA from all RNA. After uracil-DNA glycosylase treatment, a first 18-cycle PCR used universal primers M1SS and BC2_uni_R on all cDNA. The authors' analysis ran thus. For normalization, 1 million high-quality reads, each with a distinct molecular identifier, were randomly selected from each sample. Reads with shared molecular identifiers were discarded instead of being binned into consensus sequences. MiTCR, set to a Q25 quality threshold and the strictest error-elimination algorithm, was used for CDR3 identification, clonotype clustering and error correction. A nonparametric unseen species model with Euler transformation was used to estimate a lower bound on total TCR beta diversity. TCRdb redid the processing of the public reads, applying fastp at Q25 and MiXCR, and retained in-frame beta chains. Entries are consolidated by CDR3 protein sequence, retaining the most common genes and DNA. Here the V and J calls rest on TCRdb's processing, not on the authors' analysis. The sample contains under 2,000,000 distinct CDR3 sequences, around 48% of them found a single time. The top ten clonotypes cover 2.1% of the sample.

This sequence was found in a woman in her thirties or forties in good health. Sequencing was done on a sample of blood.

The CDR3 loop reads CVSSLAGRGNQPQHF. At the DNA level, the sequence is TGTGTCAGCAGCTTGGCGGGACGAGGGAATCAGCCCCAGCATTTT. The chain links TRBV5-6 with TRBJ1-5; TRBD1 is a possible D gene, resting on 5 matching bases. The CDR3 runs 15 amino acids, cysteine and phenylalanine included. The DNA shown is the 45-base CDR3, in frame from base 1. CDR1 and CDR2, looked up from the germline V gene, are SGHDT and YYEEEE.